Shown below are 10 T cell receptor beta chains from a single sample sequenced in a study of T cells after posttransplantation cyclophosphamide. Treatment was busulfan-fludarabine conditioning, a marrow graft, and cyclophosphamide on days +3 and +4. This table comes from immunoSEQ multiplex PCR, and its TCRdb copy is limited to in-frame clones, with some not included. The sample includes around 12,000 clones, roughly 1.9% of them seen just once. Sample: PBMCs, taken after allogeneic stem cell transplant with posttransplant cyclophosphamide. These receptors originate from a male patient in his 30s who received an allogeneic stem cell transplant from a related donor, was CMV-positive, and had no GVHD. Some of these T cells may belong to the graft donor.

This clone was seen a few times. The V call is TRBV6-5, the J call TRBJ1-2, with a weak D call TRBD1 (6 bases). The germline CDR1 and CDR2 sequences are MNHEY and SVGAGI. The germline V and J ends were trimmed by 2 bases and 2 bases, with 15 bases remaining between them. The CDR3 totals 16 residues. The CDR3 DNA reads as TGTGCCAGCAGTTACGAGATTGGACAGTCAAACTATGGCTACACCTTC. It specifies CASSYEIGQSNYGYTF.

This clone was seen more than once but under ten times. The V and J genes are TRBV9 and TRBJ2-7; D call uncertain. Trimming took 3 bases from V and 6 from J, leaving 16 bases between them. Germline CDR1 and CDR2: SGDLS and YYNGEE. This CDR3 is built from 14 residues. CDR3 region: CASSASINQIEQYF. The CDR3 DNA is TGTGCCAGCAGCGCCTCAATCAATCAGATCGAGCAGTACTTC.

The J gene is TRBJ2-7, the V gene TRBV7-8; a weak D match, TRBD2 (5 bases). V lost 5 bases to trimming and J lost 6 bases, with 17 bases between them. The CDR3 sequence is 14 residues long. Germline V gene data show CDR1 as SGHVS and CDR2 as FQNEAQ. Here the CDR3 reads CASSPRRRFSEQYF. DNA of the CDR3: TGTGCCAGCAGCCCACGGAGGCGGTTCTCCGAGCAGTACTTC.

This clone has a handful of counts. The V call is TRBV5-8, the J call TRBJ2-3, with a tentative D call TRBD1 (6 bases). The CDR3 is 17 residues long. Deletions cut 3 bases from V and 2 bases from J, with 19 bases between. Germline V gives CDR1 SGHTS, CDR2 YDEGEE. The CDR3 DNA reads TGTGCCAGCAGCTCAAGGACAGTTGGATTGGTCACAGATACGCAGTATTTT. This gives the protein CASSSRTVGLVTDTQYF.

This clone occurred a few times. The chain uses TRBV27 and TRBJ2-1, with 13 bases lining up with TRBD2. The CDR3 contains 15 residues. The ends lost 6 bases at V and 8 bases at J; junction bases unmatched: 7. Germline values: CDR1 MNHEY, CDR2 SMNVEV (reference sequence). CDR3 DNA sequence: TGTGCCAGCAGCCCGGGACTAGCGGGATCATATGAGCAGTTCTTC. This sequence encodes CASSPGLAGSYEQFF.

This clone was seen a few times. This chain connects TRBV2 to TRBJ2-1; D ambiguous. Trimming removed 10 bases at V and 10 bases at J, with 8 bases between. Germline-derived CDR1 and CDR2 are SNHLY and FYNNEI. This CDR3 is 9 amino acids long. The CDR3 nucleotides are TGTGCCACCGTCAGGGAGCAGTTCTTC. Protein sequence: CATVREQFF. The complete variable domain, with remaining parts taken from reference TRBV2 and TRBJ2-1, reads EPEVTQTPSHQVTQMGQEVILRCVPISNHLYFYWYRQILGQKVEFLVSFYNNEISEKSEIFDDQFSVERPDGSNFTLKIRSTKLEDSAMYFCATVREQFFGPGTRLTVL.

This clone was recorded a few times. CDR3 DNA sequence: TGTGCCTGGAGTGTTCTAGCGGGAGAGGCCGAGCAGTACTTC. Translating it yields CAWSVLAGEAEQYF. V and J are TRBV30 and TRBJ2-7; 10 nucleotides match TRBD2. The V and J ends lost 0 bases and 6 bases, in that order; junction bases with no gene match: 5. The CDR3 has 14 residues. The germline gives CDR1 GTSNPN, CDR2 SVGIG (reference sequence).

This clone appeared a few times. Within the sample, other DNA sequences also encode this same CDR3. The CDR3 sequence is CASPPFSGVSTDTQYF. In DNA, the CDR3 is TGTGCCAGCCCTCCCTTTAGCGGGGTTTCCACAGATACGCAGTATTTT. The chain carries TRBV6-6 and TRBJ2-3; 8 bases agree with TRBD2. V gave up 8 bases and J gave up 2 bases; unmatched junction bases: 12. The CDR3 loop spans 16 amino acids. Germline lookup yields CDR1 MNHNY and CDR2 SVGAGI (reference sequence).

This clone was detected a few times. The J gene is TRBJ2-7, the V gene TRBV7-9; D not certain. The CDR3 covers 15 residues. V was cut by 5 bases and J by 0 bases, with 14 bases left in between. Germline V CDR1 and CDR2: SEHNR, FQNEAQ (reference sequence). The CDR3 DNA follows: TGTGCCAGCAGCGCGGATCTGCAGCCCTCCTACGAGCAGTACTTC. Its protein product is CASSADLQPSYEQYF.

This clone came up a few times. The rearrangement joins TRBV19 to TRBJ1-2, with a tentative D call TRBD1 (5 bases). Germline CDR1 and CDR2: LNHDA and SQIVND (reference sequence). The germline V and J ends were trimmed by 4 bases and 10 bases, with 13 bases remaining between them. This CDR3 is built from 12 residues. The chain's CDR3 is CASSTSAGVYTF. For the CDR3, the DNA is TGTGCCAGTAGTACATCCGCGGGGGTCTACACCTTC. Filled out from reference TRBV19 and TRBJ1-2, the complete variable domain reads DGGITQSPKYLFRKEGQNVTLSCEQNLNHDAMYWYRQDPGQGLRLIYYSQIVNDFQKGDIAEGYSVSREKKESFPLTVTSAQKNPTAFYLCASSTSAGVYTFGSGTRLTVV.